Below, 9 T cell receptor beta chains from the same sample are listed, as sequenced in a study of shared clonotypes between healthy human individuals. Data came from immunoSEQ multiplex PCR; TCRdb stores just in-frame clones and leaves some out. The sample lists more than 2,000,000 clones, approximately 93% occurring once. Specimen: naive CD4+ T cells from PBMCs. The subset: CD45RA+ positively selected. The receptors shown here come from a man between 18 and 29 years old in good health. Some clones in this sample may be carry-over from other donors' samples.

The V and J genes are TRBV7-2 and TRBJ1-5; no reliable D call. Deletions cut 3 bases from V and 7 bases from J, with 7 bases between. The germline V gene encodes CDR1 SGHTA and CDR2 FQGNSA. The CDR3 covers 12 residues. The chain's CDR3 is CASSFGEQPQHF. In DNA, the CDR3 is TGTGCCAGCAGCTTCGGCGAACAGCCCCAGCATTTT.

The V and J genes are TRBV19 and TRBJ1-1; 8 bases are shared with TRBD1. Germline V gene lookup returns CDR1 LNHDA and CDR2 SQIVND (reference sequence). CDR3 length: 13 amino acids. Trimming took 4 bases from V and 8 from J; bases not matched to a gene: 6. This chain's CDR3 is CASSTDRDKEAFF. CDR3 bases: TGTGCCAGTAGTACGGACAGGGATAAGGAAGCTTTCTTT.

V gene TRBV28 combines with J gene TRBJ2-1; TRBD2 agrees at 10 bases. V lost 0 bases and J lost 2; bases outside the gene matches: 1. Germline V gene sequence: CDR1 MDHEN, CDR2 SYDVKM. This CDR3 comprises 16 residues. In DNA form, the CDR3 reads TGTGCCAGCAGTTTATGGCTAGCGGGGGCCTACAATGAGCAGTTCTTC. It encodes CASSLWLAGAYNEQFF.

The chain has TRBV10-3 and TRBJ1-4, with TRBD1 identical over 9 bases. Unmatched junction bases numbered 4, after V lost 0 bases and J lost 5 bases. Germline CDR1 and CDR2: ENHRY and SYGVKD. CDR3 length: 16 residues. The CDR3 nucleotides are TGTGCCATCAGTGAGTCCCCCGGGACAGGGAATGAAAAACTGTTTTTT. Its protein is CAISESPGTGNEKLFF.

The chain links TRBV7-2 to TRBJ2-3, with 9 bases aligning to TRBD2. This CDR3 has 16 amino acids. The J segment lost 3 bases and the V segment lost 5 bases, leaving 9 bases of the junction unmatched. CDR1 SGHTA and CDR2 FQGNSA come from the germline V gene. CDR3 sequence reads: CASSRGLASRTDTQYF. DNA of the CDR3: TGTGCCAGCAGCCGTGGACTAGCGTCGAGGACAGATACGCAGTATTTT.

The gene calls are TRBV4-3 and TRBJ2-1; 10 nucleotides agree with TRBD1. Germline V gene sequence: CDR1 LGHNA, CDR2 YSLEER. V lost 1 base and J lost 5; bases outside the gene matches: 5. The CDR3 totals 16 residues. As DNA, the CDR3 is TGCGCCAGCAGCCAAGTCGGGACAGGGGTGGACAATGAGCAGTTCTTC. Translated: CASSQVGTGVDNEQFF.

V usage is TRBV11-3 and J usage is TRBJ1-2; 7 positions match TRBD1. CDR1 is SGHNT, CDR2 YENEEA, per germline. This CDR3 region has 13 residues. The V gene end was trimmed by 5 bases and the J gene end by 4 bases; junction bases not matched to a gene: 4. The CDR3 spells CASSERQGYGYTF. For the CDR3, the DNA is TGTGCCAGCAGCGAAAGACAGGGCTATGGCTACACCTTC.

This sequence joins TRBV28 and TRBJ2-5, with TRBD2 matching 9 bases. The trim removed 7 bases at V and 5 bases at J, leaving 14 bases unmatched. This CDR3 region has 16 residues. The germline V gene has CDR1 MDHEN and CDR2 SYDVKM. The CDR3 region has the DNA TGTGCCAGCACCCCCGGTGGGGTAGCGGGAGTCGAGACCCAGTACTTC. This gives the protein CASTPGGVAGVETQYF.

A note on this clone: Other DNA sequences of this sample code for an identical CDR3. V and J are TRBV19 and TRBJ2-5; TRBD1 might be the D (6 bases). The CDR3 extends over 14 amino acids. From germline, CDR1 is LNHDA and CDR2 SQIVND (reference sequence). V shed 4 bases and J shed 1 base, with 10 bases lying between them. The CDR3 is CASSTTDSQETQYF. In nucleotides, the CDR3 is TGTGCCAGTAGTACCACGGACAGCCAAGAGACCCAGTACTTC.